This T cell receptor beta chain appears in the sequencing data of a study of shared clonotypes between healthy human individuals. The trim removed 8 bases at V and 6 bases at J, leaving 5 bases unmatched. CDR3 length: 13 residues. The germline gives CDR1 MNHNS, CDR2 SASEGT. This clone was recorded at least ten times. This table comes from immunoSEQ multiplex PCR, and its TCRdb copy is limited to in-frame clones, with some not included. The table includes roughly 1,100,000 clones, 60% to 80% detected once. Nashville, Tennessee was home to all donors, who were Caucasian adults. Sequencing was done on a sample of memory CD4+ T cells sorted from blood. Subset specified: CD45RA-negative fraction. The receptor's source is a man in his late teens or twenties in good health. J is TRBJ2-1 and V is TRBV6-1, with 9 bases lining up with TRBD1. The CDR3 DNA is TGTGCCAGCTCCGGGACAGGGTTCAATGAGCAGTTCTTC. It codes for CASSGTGFNEQFF.